This T cell receptor beta chain was found in a study of blood T cell repertoires in COVID-19. Looking at the study overall: The study drew acute and convalescent COVID-19 samples from the United States, Italy and Spain. Nucleic acid was either cDNA or gDNA, and it came from T cells, B-cell-depleted T cells, or PBMCs.

The study counted Cohort 3 donors as recovered given two negative PCRs, clearance, or symptom resolution. Profiling relied on immunoSEQ multiplex PCR, and the TCRdb table lists in-frame clones only, not all of them. The repertoire consists of about 180,000 clones, with about 82% occurring once and the leading ten covering 7% to 10%. This clone has a handful of counts. The TCR originated in a woman between 25 and 40 years old who had recovered from COVID-19. Sequencing used PBMCs or T cells enriched from blood (not recorded which).

DNA of the CDR3: TGTGCCAGCAGCTTGGGACAATTCTCTGGAAACACCATATATTTT. It translates to CASSLGQFSGNTIYF. The chain combines TRBV5-8 with TRBJ1-3; no reliable D call. V was cut by 0 bases and J by 0 bases, with 7 bases left in between. This CDR3 spans 15 amino acids. CDR1 is SGHTS, CDR2 YDEGEE, per germline.